This TCR beta chain was retrieved from a study of blood T cells in healthy people across ages. Primed by a sample-barcoded 5' primer and a J-beta primer mix, a second PCR proceeded for roughly 7 to 12 cycles. Carrying 12 random nucleotides, a template-switch adaptor labeled each individual cDNA molecule. TCRdb re-called the 5' RACE reads with MiXCR, one entry per CDR3 protein. Of 1,500,000 or so distinct CDR3 sequences in the sample, approximately 39% were seen once. This clonotype was detected only a few times. What it binds is unknown. General study points: PBMC samples, being unsorted, prevented any conclusive comparison of naive and antigen-experienced cells.

V shed 7 bases, J shed 3 bases, and the junction held 5 bases outside the gene matches. The germline V gene encodes CDR1 MNHEY and CDR2 SVGEGT. The CDR3 contains 14 residues. Sequenced material: blood. The sequence was obtained from a young woman in good health. The V and J genes are TRBV6-2 or TRBV6-3 and TRBJ2-2, with 7 bases matching TRBD2. The CDR3 spells CASTKLAHTGELFF. The CDR3 region has the DNA TGTGCCAGCACCAAACTAGCGCACACCGGGGAGCTGTTTTTT.